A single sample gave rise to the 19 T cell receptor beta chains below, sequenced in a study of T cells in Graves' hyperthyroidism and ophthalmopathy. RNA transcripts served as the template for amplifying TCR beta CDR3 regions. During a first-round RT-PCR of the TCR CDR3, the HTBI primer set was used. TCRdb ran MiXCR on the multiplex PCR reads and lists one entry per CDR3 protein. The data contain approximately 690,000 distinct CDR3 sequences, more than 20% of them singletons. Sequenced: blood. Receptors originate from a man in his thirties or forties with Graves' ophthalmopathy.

The CDR3 loop reads CAISPSGGPEAFF. The CDR3 DNA reads as TGTGCCATCAGTCCCTCGGGGGGTCCTGAAGCTTTCTTT. This chain connects TRBV10-3 to TRBJ1-1, with D possibly being TRBD1 (5 bases). V dropped 5 bases and J dropped 6 bases, with 13 bases sitting between them. The germline V gene has CDR1 ENHRY and CDR2 SYGVKD. The CDR3 has 13 amino acids.

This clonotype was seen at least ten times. The CDR3 nucleotides read TGTGCCAGCAGTTTACAATTTACTGAAGCTTTCTTT. Translating it yields CASSLQFTEAFF. This chain connects TRBV28 to TRBJ1-1; D is undetermined. Trimming removed 2 bases from V and 5 bases from J, with 6 bases in between. The length of the CDR3 is 12 residues. CDR1 and CDR2 from the germline V gene are MDHEN and SYDVKM.

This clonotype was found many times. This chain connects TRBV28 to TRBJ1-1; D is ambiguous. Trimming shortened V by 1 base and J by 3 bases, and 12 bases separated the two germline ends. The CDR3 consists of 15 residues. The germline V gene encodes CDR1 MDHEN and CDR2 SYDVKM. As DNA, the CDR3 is TGTGCCAGCAGTTTATTCCTTGCCGGGGACACTGAAGCTTTCTTT. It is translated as CASSLFLAGDTEAFF.

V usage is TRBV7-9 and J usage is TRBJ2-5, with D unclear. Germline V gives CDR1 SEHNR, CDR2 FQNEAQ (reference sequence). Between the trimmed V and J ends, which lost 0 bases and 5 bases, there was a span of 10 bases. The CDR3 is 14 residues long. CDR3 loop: CASSLAARWETQYF. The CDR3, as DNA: TGTGCCAGCAGCTTAGCCGCACGTTGGGAGACCCAGTACTTC.

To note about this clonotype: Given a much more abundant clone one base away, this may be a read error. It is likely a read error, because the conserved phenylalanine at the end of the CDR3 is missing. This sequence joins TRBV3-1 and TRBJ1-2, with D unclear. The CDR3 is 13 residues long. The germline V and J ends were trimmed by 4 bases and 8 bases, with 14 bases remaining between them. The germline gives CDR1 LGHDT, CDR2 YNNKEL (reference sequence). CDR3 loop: CASSRSRMEGYTL. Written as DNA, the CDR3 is TGTGCCAGCAGCCGCTCGAGGATGGAGGGCTACACCCTC.

The CDR3 is CAIRGDRRGETQYF. The CDR3 region has the DNA TGTGCCATCAGGGGGGACAGGCGGGGGGAGACCCAGTACTTC. This rearrangement joins TRBV10-3 to TRBJ2-5; perhaps TRBD1 as D (8 bases). CDR1 ENHRY and CDR2 SYGVKD come from the germline V gene. Trimming pared 6 bases from V and 5 bases from J, leaving 16 bases between. The CDR3 has 14 residues.

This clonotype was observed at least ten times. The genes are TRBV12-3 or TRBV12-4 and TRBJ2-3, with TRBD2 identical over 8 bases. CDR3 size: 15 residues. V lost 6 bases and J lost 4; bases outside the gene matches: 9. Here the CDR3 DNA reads TGTGCCAGCAGAGTAAGCGGGAGTGACGCAGATACGCAGTATTTT. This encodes CASRVSGSDADTQYF.

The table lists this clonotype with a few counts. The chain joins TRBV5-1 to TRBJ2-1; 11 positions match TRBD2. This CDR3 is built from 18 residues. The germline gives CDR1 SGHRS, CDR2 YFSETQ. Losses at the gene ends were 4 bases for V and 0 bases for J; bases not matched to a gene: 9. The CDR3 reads CASSHILAGAYSYNEQFF. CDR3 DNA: TGCGCCAGCAGCCATATACTAGCGGGAGCTTACTCCTACAATGAGCAGTTCTTC.

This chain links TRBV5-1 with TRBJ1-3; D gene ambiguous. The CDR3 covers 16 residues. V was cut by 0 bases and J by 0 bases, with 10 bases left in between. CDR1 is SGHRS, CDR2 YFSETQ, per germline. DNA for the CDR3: TGCGCCAGCAGCTTGGCGGACGGTATCTCTGGAAACACCATATATTTT. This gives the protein CASSLADGISGNTIYF.

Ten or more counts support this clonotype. CDR3 in amino acids: CSARVGNSPLHF. For the CDR3, the DNA is TGCAGTGCTAGAGTCGGAAATTCACCCCTCCACTTT. The chain employs TRBV20-1 and TRBJ1-6; D is unclear. The germline CDR1 and CDR2 sequences are DFQATT and SNEGSKA (reference sequence). Trimming stripped 1 base from V and 7 bases from J, with 5 bases between. The CDR3 is made up of 12 amino acids.

CDR3 sequence: CASRDREGDTQYF. Written as DNA, the CDR3 is TGTGCCAGCCGGGACAGGGAAGGGGATACGCAGTATTTT. V usage is TRBV27 and J usage is TRBJ2-3; 9 positions match TRBD1. CDR1 MNHEY and CDR2 SMNVEV come from the germline V gene (reference sequence). Unmatched junction bases numbered 6, after V lost 8 bases and J lost 6 bases. The CDR3 length is 13 residues.

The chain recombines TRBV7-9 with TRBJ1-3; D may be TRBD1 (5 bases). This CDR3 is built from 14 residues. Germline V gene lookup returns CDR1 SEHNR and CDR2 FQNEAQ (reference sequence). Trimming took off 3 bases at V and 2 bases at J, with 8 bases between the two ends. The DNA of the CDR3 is TGTGCCAGCAGCTTGCGGGGGGCTGGAAACACCATATATTTT. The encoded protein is CASSLRGAGNTIYF.

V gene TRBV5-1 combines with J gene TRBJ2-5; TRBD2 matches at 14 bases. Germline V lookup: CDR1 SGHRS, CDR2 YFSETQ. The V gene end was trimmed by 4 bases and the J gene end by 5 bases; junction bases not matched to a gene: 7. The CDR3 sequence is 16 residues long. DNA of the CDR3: TGCGCCAGCAGCGCTGGACTAGCGGGAGGCTGGGAGACCCAGTACTTC. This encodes CASSAGLAGGWETQYF.

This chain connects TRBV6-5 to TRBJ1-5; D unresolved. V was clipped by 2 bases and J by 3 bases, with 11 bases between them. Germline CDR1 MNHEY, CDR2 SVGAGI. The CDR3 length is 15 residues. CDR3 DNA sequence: TGTGCCAGCAGTTACGACATGACTTCCAATCAGCCCCAGCATTTT. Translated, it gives CASSYDMTSNQPQHF.

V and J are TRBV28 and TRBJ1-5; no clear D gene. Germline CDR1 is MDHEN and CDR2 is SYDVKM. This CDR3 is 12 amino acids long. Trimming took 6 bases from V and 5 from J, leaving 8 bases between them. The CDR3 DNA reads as TGTGCCAGCAGCTCAACCGATCAGCCCCAGCATTTT. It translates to CASSSTDQPQHF.

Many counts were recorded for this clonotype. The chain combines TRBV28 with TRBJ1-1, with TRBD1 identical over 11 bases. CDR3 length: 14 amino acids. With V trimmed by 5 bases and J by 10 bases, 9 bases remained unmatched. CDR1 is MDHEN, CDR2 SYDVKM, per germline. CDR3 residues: CASSHTTGTGGAFF. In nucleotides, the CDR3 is TGTGCCAGCAGTCACACCACCGGGACAGGGGGAGCTTTCTTT.

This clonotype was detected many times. CDR3 amino acids: CASTPRVTSAEAFF. CDR3 bases: TGTGCCAGCACCCCAAGAGTAACTAGCGCTGAAGCTTTCTTT. This chain connects TRBV28 to TRBJ1-1; D is undetermined. The V gene's germline CDR1 is MDHEN and CDR2 SYDVKM. V shed 7 bases and J shed 6 bases, with 18 bases lying between them. The CDR3 totals 14 residues.

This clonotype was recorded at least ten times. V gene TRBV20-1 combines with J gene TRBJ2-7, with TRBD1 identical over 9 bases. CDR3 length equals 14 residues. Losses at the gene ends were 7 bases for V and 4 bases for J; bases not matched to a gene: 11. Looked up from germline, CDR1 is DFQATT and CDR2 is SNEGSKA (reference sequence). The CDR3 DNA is TGCAGTGGAGCCGGAGGACAGGGGTTATACGAGCAGTACTTC. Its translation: CSGAGGQGLYEQYF.

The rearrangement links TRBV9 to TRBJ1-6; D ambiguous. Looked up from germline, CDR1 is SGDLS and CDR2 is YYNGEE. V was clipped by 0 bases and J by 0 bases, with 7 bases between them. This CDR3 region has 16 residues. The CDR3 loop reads CASSVGESSYNSPLHF. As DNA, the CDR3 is TGTGCCAGCAGCGTAGGGGAGAGCTCCTATAATTCACCCCTCCACTTT.